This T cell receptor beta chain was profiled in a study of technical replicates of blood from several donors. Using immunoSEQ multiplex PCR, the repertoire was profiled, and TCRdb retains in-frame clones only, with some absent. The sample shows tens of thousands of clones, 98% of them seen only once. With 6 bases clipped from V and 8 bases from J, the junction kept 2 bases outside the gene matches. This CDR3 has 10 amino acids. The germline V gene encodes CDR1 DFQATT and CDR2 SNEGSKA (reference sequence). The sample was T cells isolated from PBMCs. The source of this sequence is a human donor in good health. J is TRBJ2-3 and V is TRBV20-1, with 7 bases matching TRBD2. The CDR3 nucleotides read TGCAGTGCGGGCGGGGGTACGCAGTATTTT. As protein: CSAGGGTQYF.